The T cell receptor (beta chain) described here comes from a study of blood T cells in healthy people across ages. Donors were systemically healthy Caucasian individuals from Russia aged roughly 6 to 95 years. For the second PCR, which ran for about 7 to 11 cycles, a sample-barcoded 5' primer and a J-beta primer mix were used. Using its own MiXCR run on the 5' RACE reads, TCRdb lists one record per CDR3 protein. The sample yields over 700,000 distinct CDR3 sequences, about 48% seen once. CDR1 and CDR2 from the germline V gene are MNHNS and SASEGT. The V segment lost 7 bases and the J segment 7 bases; nucleotides outside the gene matches: 15. The CDR3 is 16 residues long.

The chain combines TRBV6-1 with TRBJ2-7; 11 nucleotides match TRBD2. Input material: blood. This TCR was sampled from a man older than 75 in good health. The CDR3 coding sequence is TGTGCCAGCAAGCTGTATAGCGGGAGGGCCGCGGATGAGCAGTACTTC. Amino acid sequence: CASKLYSGRAADEQYF.